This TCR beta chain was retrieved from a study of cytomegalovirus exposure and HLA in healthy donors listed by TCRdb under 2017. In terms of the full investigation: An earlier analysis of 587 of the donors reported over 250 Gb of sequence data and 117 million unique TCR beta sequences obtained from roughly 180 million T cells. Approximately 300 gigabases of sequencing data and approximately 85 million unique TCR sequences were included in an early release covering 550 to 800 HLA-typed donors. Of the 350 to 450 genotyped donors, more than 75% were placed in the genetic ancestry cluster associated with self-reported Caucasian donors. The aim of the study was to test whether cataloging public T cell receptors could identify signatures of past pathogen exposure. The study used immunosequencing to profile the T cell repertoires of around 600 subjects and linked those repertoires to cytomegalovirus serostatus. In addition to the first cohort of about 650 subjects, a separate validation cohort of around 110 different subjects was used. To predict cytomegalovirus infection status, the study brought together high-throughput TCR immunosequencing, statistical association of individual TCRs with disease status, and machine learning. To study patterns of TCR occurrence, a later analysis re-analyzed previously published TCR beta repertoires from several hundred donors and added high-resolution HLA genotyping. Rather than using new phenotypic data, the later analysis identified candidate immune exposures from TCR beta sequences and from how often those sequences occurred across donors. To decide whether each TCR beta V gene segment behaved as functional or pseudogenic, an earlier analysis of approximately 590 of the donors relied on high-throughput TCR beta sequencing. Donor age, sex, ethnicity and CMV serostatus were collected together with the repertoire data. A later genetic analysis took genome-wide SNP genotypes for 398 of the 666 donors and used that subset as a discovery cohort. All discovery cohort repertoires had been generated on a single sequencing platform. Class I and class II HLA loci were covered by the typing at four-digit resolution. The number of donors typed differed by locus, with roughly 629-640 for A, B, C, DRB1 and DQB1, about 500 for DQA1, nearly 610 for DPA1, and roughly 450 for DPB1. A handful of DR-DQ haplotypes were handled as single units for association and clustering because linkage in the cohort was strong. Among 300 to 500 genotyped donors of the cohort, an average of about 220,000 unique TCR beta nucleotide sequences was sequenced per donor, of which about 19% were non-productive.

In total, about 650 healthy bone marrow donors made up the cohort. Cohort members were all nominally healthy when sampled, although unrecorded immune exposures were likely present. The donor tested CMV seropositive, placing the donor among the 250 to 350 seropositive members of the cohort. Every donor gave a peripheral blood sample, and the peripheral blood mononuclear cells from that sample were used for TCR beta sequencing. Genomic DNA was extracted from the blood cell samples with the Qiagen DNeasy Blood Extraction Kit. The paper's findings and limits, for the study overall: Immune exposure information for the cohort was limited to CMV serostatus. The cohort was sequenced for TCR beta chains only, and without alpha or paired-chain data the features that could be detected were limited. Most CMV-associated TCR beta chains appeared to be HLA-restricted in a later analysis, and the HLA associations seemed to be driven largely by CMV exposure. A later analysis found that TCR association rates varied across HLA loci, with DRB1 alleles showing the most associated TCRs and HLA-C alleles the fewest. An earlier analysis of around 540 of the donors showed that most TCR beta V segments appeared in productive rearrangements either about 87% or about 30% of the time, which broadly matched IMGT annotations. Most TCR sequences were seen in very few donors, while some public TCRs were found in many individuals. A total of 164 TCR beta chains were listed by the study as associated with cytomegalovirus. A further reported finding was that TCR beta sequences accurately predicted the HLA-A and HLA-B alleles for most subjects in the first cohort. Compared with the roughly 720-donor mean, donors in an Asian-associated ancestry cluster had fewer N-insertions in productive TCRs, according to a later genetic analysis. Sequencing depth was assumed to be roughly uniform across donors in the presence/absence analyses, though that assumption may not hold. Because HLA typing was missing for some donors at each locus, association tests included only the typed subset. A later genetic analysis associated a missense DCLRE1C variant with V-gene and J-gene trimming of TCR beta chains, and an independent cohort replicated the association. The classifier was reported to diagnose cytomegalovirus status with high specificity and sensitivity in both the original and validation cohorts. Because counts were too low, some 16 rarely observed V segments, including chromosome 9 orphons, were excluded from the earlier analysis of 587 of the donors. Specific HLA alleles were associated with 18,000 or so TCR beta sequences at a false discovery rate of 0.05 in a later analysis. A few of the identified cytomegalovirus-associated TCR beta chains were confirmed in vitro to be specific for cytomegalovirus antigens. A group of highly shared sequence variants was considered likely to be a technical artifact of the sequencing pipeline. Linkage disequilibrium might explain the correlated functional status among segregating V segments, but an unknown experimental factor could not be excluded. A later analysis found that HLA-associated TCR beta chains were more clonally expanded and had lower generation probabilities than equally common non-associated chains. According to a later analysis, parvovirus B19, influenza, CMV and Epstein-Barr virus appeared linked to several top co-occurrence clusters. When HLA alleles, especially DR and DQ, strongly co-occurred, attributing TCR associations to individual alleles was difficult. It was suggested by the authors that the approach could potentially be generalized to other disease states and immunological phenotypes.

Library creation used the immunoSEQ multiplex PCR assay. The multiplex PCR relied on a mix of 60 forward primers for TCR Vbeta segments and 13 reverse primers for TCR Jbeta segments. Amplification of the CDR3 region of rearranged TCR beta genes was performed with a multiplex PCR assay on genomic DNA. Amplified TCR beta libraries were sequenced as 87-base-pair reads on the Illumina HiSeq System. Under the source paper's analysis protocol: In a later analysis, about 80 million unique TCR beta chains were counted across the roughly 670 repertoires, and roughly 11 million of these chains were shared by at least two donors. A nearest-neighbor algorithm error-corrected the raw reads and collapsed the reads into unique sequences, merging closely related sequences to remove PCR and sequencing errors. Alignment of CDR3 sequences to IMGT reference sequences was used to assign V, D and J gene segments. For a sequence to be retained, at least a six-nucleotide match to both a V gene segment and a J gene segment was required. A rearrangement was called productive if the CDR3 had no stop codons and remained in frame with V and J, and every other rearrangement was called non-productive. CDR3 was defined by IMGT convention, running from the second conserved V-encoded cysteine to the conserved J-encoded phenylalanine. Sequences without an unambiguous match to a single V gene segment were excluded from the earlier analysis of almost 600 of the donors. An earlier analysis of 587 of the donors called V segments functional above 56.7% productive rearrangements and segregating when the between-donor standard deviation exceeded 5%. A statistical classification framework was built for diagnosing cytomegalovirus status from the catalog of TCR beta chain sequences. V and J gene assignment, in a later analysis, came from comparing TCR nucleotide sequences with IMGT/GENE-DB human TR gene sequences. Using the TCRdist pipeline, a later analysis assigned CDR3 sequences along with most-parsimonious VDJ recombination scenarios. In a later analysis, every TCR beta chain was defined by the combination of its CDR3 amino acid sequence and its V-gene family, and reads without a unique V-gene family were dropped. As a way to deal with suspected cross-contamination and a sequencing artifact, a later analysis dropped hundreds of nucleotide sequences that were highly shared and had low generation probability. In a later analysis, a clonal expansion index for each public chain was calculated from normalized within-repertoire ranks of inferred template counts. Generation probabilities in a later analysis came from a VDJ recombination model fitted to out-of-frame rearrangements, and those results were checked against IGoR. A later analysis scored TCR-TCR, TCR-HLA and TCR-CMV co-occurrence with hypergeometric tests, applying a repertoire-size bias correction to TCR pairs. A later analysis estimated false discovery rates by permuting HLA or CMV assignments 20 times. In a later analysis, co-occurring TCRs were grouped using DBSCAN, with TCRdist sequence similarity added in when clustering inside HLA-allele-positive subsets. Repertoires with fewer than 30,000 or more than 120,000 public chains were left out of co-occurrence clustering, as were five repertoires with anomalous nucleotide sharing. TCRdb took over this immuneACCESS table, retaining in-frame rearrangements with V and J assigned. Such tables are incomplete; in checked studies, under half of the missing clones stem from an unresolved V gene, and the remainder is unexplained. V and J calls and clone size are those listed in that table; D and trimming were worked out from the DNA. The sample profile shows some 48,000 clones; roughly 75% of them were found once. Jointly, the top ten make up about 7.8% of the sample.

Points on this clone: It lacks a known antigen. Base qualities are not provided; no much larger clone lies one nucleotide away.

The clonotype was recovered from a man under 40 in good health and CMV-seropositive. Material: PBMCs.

The DNA sequence is given as TGCGCCAGCAGTCAATCAAAGGGGCTACGATTGAACACTGAAGCTTTCTTT. Its product reads: CASSQSKGLRLNTEAFF. The rearranged chain carries TRBV23-1 and TRBJ1-1; TRBD1 is a weak D gene call, 5 bases matching. TRBV23-1 is given ORF status, its function remaining uncertain. V drops 0 bases and J drops 0 bases, leaving 14 bases in between. Spanning cysteine to phenylalanine, the CDR3 consists of 17 amino acids. Left in the record is the CDR3 DNA by itself, 51 bases read in frame from the first base.